This T cell receptor (beta chain) was identified during a study of blood T cell repertoires in COVID-19. About the study: PBMCs, B-cell-depleted T cells, or T cells were the source of the cDNA or gDNA that made up the material.

Sequencing used immunoSEQ multiplex PCR; TCRdb keeps in-frame clones, though not all of them. This sample has 150,000 to 200,000 clones; about 80% occur once, and the top ten carry about 8%. This clone came up once. Germline V gene lookup returns CDR1 GTSNPN and CDR2 SVGIG (reference sequence). Losses at the gene ends were 3 bases for V and 2 bases for J; bases not matched to a gene: 6. This CDR3 comprises 14 residues. The source material was peripheral blood. The clonotype was recovered from a woman in her 70s with acute or convalescent COVID-19. The chain employs TRBV30 and TRBJ1-2, with 7 bases aligning to TRBD1. CDR3: CAWSPGQFNYGYTF. As DNA, the CDR3 is TGTGCCTGGAGCCCGGGACAGTTCAACTATGGCTACACCTTC.